The 28 T cell receptor beta chains below all came from one sample that was sequenced in a study of OX40 agonist ivuxolimab in advanced cancers. Libraries were prepared by immunoSEQ multiplex PCR; TCRdb keeps only in-frame clonotypes and omits some of them. The sample records some 47,000 clones, 65% to 85% being singletons. Here the sequenced sample was CD4+ or CD8+ T cells sorted from blood, taken in a trial of the OX40 agonist ivuxolimab. The source of these receptors is an adult with an advanced solid tumor such as melanoma, head and neck, liver or kidney cancer.

This chain links TRBV2 with TRBJ1-4; D perhaps matches TRBD1 (5 bases). Germline V CDR1 and CDR2: SNHLY, FYNNEI. V lost 6 bases and J 11 bases, leaving 22 bases between the germline ends. The CDR3 loop spans 15 amino acids. Here the CDR3 reads CASSELQAGGLKLFF. Written as DNA, the CDR3 is TGTGCCAGCAGCGAACTACAGGCGGGCGGATTGAAACTGTTTTTT.

This chain connects TRBV9 to TRBJ2-1, with a possible D match to TRBD2 (6 bases). V was trimmed by 3 bases and J by 5 bases, leaving 15 bases between them. This CDR3 contains 15 residues. The germline CDR1 and CDR2 sequences are SGDLS and YYNGEE. CDR3 amino acids: CASSATGTPNNEQFF. The CDR3 DNA sequence: TGTGCCAGCAGCGCAACCGGGACTCCTAACAATGAGCAGTTCTTC.

This clone was seen a few times. The chain combines TRBV7-8 with TRBJ2-5, with 8 nucleotides matching TRBD2. Trimming took 0 bases from V and 4 from J; bases not matched to a gene: 1. This CDR3 is built from 14 residues. The germline CDR1 and CDR2 sequences are SGHVS and FQNEAQ. CDR3 nucleotides: TGTGCCAGCAGCTTAGCGCGGGGGGTAGAGACCCAGTACTTC. Encoded protein: CASSLARGVETQYF. The full variable domain, rest sourced from reference TRBV7-8 and TRBJ2-5, is GAGVSQSPRYKVAKRGQDVALRCDPISGHVSLFWYQQALGQGPEFLTYFQNEAQLDKSGLPSDRFFAERPEGSVSTLKIQRTQQEDSAVYLCASSLARGVETQYFGPGTRLLVL.

This rearrangement joins TRBV19 to TRBJ1-1, with 10 nucleotides matching TRBD1. The CDR3 consists of 15 residues. Germline-derived CDR1 and CDR2 are LNHDA and SQIVND (reference sequence). Trimming cost V 7 bases and J 7 bases; bases outside gene matches: 12. This CDR3 reads CASTTPRTGGREAFF. CDR3 coding DNA: TGTGCCAGTACCACCCCCCGGACAGGGGGGCGTGAAGCTTTCTTT.

This clone was observed a few times. The chain employs TRBV5-4 and TRBJ1-6; 9 bases fit TRBD1. J was trimmed by 6 bases and V by 2 bases; bases with no gene match: 3. Germline assignment: CDR1 SGHNT and CDR2 YYREEE (reference sequence). The CDR3 runs 15 residues. CDR3 DNA sequence: TGTGCCAGCAGCTTTAGACAGGGGGGTAATTCACCCCTCCACTTT. This translates into CASSFRQGGNSPLHF.

This chain connects TRBV7-2 to TRBJ2-1; D might be TRBD1 (5 bases). The CDR3 loop spans 16 amino acids. Trimming left V 6 bases short and J 0 bases short, with 15 bases between. Germline V gene lookup returns CDR1 SGHTA and CDR2 FQGNSA. The CDR3 DNA follows: TGTGCCAGCAGTCCCCCAGGGTCCACCTCCTACAATGAGCAGTTCTTC. Protein: CASSPPGSTSYNEQFF.

The chain employs TRBV19 and TRBJ1-4, with D possibly being TRBD1 (6 bases). With 5 bases removed from V and 4 bases from J, the gap between germline ends came to 17 bases. CDR3 length equals 16 residues. Germline CDR1 LNHDA, CDR2 SQIVND (reference sequence). CDR3 DNA: TGTGCCAGTAGTTCTCAAGCAGGGGTTTATAATGAAAAACTGTTTTTT. This codes for CASSSQAGVYNEKLFF.

The chain carries TRBV6-5 and TRBJ1-2, with D unresolved. The CDR3 is 11 residues long. Looked up from germline, CDR1 is MNHEY and CDR2 is SVGAGI. The germline V and J ends were trimmed by 4 bases and 4 bases, with 4 bases remaining between them. The CDR3 nucleotides are TGTGCCAGCAGTTCATCCTATGGCTACACCTTC. Protein: CASSSSYGYTF.

V gene TRBV5-1 combines with J gene TRBJ2-2; weak D call: TRBD1 (6 bases). Between the trimmed V and J ends, which lost 4 bases and 1 base, there was a span of 14 bases. CDR1 is SGHRS, CDR2 YFSETQ, per germline. This CDR3 comprises 16 residues. The CDR3 sequence: CASSLRTGLNTGELFF. For the CDR3, the DNA is TGCGCCAGCAGCCTCCGTACAGGGTTGAACACCGGGGAGCTGTTTTTT.

This rearrangement joins TRBV15 to TRBJ1-4, with 7 nucleotides matching TRBD1. J lost 3 bases, V lost 10 bases, and 11 bases had no gene match. This CDR3 spans 15 amino acids. Germline CDR1 LNHNV, CDR2 YYDKDF (reference sequence). The CDR3 DNA follows: TGTGCCATAAAAACAGGGGTCCGCGCTAATGAAAAACTGTTTTTT. Translation: CAIKTGVRANEKLFF.

V is TRBV5-1 and J is TRBJ2-3; 14 nucleotides line up with TRBD2. Germline V CDR1 and CDR2: SGHRS, YFSETQ. There are 17 residues in the CDR3. The V gene end was trimmed by 4 bases and the J gene end by 2 bases; junction bases not matched to a gene: 6. The CDR3 DNA reads as TGCGCCAGCAGCCCGGGGACTAGCGGGAGTCCCACAGATACGCAGTATTTT. Encoded protein: CASSPGTSGSPTDTQYF.

The chain combines TRBV18 with TRBJ2-3; D might be TRBD1 or TRBD2, each matching 5 bases. Germline V gene data show CDR1 as KGHSH and CDR2 as LQKENI. Trimming left V 3 bases short and J 0 bases short, with 13 bases between. The CDR3 covers 16 residues. The chain's CDR3 is CASSPAGTASTDTQYF. DNA of the CDR3: TGTGCCAGCTCACCCGCCGGGACGGCTAGCACAGATACGCAGTATTTT.

This chain joins TRBV10-2 and TRBJ1-3; 10 bases fit TRBD1. The J segment lost 2 bases and the V segment lost 7 bases, leaving 5 bases of the junction unmatched. The CDR3 consists of 15 residues. CDR1 is WSHSY, CDR2 SAAADI, per germline. The CDR3: CASTLGTGAGNTIYF. CDR3 in DNA: TGCGCCAGCACTCTAGGGACAGGGGCTGGAAACACCATATATTTT.

The V and J genes are TRBV25-1 and TRBJ2-3; TRBD2 aligns across 11 bases. The CDR3 has 15 residues. The ends lost 7 bases at V and 2 bases at J; junction bases unmatched: 5. CDR1 is MGHDK and CDR2 is SYGVNS in the germline V gene. This chain's CDR3 is CASMASGGFTDTQYF. The CDR3 bases are TGTGCCAGCATGGCTAGCGGGGGGTTCACAGATACGCAGTATTTT.

The J gene is TRBJ2-2, the V gene TRBV10-3; 11 bases map to TRBD2. From germline, CDR1 is ENHRY and CDR2 SYGVKD. CDR3 length: 17 residues. The CDR3 loop is CAIGSFLAGGRTGELFF. The CDR3 bases are TGTGCTATCGGGTCTTTCTTAGCGGGAGGGCGTACCGGGGAGCTGTTTTTT.

CDR3 nucleotide sequence: TGTGCCAGCAGGAGGACAGGGGTTGTGACCCAGTACTTC. Encoded protein: CASRRTGVVTQYF. The chain couples TRBV6-1 to TRBJ2-5, with 9 positions matching TRBD1. CDR3 length: 13 amino acids. V lost 6 bases, J lost 7 bases, and 6 bases stayed unmatched. Per the germline V gene, CDR1 is MNHNS and CDR2 is SASEGT.

This clone has only one observation. The chain recombines TRBV14 with TRBJ2-5; no firm D call. V was pared by 2 bases and J by 2 bases, with 6 bases between. CDR3 size: 13 residues. The germline V gene has CDR1 SGHDN and CDR2 FVKESK. The CDR3 here is CASSQPLQETQYF. The CDR3 DNA is TGTGCCAGCAGCCAACCACTTCAAGAGACCCAGTACTTC.

The chain carries TRBV27 and TRBJ1-5, with D maybe TRBD1 (5 bases). This CDR3 spans 14 amino acids. CDR1 is MNHEY, CDR2 SMNVEV, per germline (reference sequence). The germline V and J ends were trimmed by 2 bases and 9 bases, with 14 bases remaining between them. The CDR3 bases are TGTGCCAGCAGTTTAAGGGGCCTTAGACGGCCCCAGCATTTT. This encodes CASSLRGLRRPQHF.

DNA for the CDR3: TGTGCCAGCTTTCGGGGACTGGGGGATGGCTACACCTTC. This codes for CASFRGLGDGYTF. V usage is TRBV5-4 and J usage is TRBJ1-2; D is perhaps TRBD1 (5 bases). There are 13 residues in the CDR3. V lost 7 bases and J lost 6, with 16 bases in between. Per germline, CDR1 SGHNT and CDR2 YYREEE (reference sequence).

This rearrangement joins TRBV29-1 to TRBJ2-2; no clear D gene. The CDR3 length is 13 residues. The germline gives CDR1 SQVTM, CDR2 ANQGSEA. The V end lost 3 bases, the J end lost 0 bases, and 5 bases lay between the germline ends. This chain's CDR3 is CSVEIANTGELFF. The CDR3 nucleotides read TGCAGCGTTGAGATCGCGAACACCGGGGAGCTGTTTTTT.

The chain combines TRBV9 with TRBJ1-1, with 8 bases matching TRBD1. Germline trimming cut 7 bases from V and 4 bases from J; bases unmatched to any gene: 6. CDR3 size: 13 residues. The germline V gene encodes CDR1 SGDLS and CDR2 YYNGEE. In DNA, the CDR3 is TGTGCCAGCGGCAGGGGGCAGAGCACTGAAGCTTTCTTT. As protein: CASGRGQSTEAFF.

The chain recombines TRBV5-8 with TRBJ1-1, with D hard to call. The V gene's germline CDR1 is SGHTS and CDR2 YDEGEE. The V end lost 0 bases, the J end lost 1 base, and 7 bases lay between the germline ends. CDR3 length equals 14 residues. The chain's CDR3 is CASSLADKNTEAFF. The DNA of the CDR3 is TGTGCCAGCAGCTTGGCTGACAAGAACACTGAAGCTTTCTTT. The full variable domain, its missing parts supplied by reference TRBV5-8 and TRBJ1-1, is EAGVTQSPTHLIKTRGQQATLRCSPISGHTSVYWYQQALGLGLQFLLWYDEGEERNRGNFPPRFSGRQFPNYSSELNVNALELEDSALYLCASSLADKNTEAFFGQGTRLTVV.

The chain employs TRBV5-1 and TRBJ1-2, with no clear D. The V and J ends lost 1 base and 4 bases respectively, with 14 bases between them. CDR3 size: 15 residues. Germline assignment: CDR1 SGHRS and CDR2 YFSETQ. The CDR3 spells CASSLLYELSYGYTF. The CDR3 bases are TGCGCCAGCAGCTTGCTTTACGAGTTGAGCTATGGCTACACCTTC.

The genes are TRBV4-1 and TRBJ2-7; TRBD2 is a possible D gene (6 bases). This CDR3 is 15 amino acids long. Trimming stripped 2 bases from V and 0 bases from J, with 11 bases between. The germline V gene has CDR1 MGHRA and CDR2 YSYEKL. This CDR3 reads CASSQRQDYSYEQYF. The CDR3 bases are TGCGCCAGCAGCCAACGGCAGGACTACTCCTACGAGCAGTACTTC.

This chain links TRBV18 with TRBJ2-7; D possibly corresponds to TRBD2 (5 bases). The CDR3 is 16 amino acids. The germline V and J ends were trimmed by 3 bases and 6 bases, with 21 bases remaining between them. From germline, CDR1 is KGHSH and CDR2 LQKENI. CDR3 DNA: TGTGCCAGCTCACCCCAGACGGGCGGGCAGAGTGGCGAGCAGTACTTC. It is translated as CASSPQTGGQSGEQYF.

This chain connects TRBV18 to TRBJ2-5, with 7 nucleotides matching TRBD1. The better agreement between TRBJ2-7 and the DNA end casts doubt on the J call. The CDR3 has 13 residues. Germline V gives CDR1 KGHSH, CDR2 LQKENI. Written as DNA, the CDR3 is TGTGCCAGCTCTCGGGACAGCAGTTACGAGCAGTACTTC. This translates into CASSRDSSYEQYF.

The DNA of the CDR3 is TGTGCCAGCAGCTTGGAGATGGGGTACGAGCAGTACTTC. It is translated as CASSLEMGYEQYF. V and J are TRBV5-6 and TRBJ2-5, with D unresolved. The J call may be in error: the DNA end matches TRBJ2-7 better. The germline gives CDR1 SGHDT, CDR2 YYEEEE. The CDR3 is 13 amino acids.

The V gene is TRBV5-6, the J gene TRBJ2-2; unclear D gene. Trimming took 1 base from V and 0 from J, leaving 7 bases between them. Germline V gene lookup returns CDR1 SGHDT and CDR2 YYEEEE. CDR3 length: 15 residues. This CDR3 is CASSLLGPNTGELFF. DNA for the CDR3: TGTGCCAGCAGCTTGTTAGGACCGAACACCGGGGAGCTGTTTTTT.